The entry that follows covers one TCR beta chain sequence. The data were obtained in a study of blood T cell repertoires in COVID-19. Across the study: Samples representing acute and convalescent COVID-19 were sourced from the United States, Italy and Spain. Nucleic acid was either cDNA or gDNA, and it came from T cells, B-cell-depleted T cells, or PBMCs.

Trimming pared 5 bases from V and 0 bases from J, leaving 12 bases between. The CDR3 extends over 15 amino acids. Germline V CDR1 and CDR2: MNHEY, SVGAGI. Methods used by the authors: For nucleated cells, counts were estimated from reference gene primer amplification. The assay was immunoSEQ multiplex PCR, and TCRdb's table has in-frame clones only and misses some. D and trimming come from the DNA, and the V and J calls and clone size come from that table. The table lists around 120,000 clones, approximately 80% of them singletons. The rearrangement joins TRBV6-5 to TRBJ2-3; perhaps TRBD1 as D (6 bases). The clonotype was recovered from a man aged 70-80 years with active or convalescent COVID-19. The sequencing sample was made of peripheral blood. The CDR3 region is CASSHTGTSTDTQYF. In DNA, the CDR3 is TGTGCCAGCAGTCATACAGGGACCAGCACAGATACGCAGTATTTT.